A single sample gave rise to the 15 T cell receptor beta chains below, sequenced in a study of blood T cells in healthy people across ages (dated by TCRdb to the mid-2010s). The library was obtained by 5' RACE. Sequenced using an Illumina HiSeq 2500. The second PCR ran for roughly 7 to 11 cycles and used a J-beta primer mix along with a sample-barcoded 5' primer. TCRdb reran the public reads through fastp at Q25 and MiXCR, keeping productive beta chains. CDR3 protein duplicates are merged, each entry listing the most common genes and DNA. Counted in this sample were 700,000 to 950,000 distinct CDR3 sequences; over 45% of them appeared once. Clones ranked in the top ten supply 20% to 25% of the sample. Sequenced material: blood. The source is a man aged 30 to 39 in good health.

The chain is built from TRBV15 and TRBJ2-4; TRBD2 matches 15 bases. CDR3 length: 17 amino acids. V lost 5 bases to trimming and J lost 13 bases; unmatched junction nucleotides: 15. Germline loops: CDR1 LNHNV, CDR2 YYDKDF (reference sequence). Written as DNA, the CDR3 is TGTGCCACCAGCGTTAGACGGACTAGCGGGAGGGCCGATGAGCAGTACTTC. Translated: CATSVRRTSGRADEQYF.

V usage is TRBV29-1 and J usage is TRBJ2-5; D gene ambiguous. Trimming shortened V by 5 bases and J by 1 base, and 8 bases separated the two germline ends. The CDR3 covers 12 residues. Per the germline V gene, CDR1 is SQVTM and CDR2 is ANQGSEA. CDR3 loop: CSVRRIQETQYF. The CDR3 coding sequence is TGCAGCGTTCGGCGGATCCAAGAGACCCAGTACTTC.

This clonotype was picked up a small number of times. The chain employs TRBV7-9 and TRBJ2-3; a weak D match, TRBD2 (7 bases). The CDR3 is 16 residues long. Germline loops: CDR1 SEHNR, CDR2 FQNEAQ (reference sequence). Trimming removed 4 bases from V and 5 bases from J, with 19 bases in between. CDR3 loop: CASSSSTGGDRDTQYF. The CDR3 region has the DNA TGTGCCAGCAGCTCATCCACGGGGGGCGATAGAGATACGCAGTATTTT.

The sample holds a few counts of this clonotype. This chain joins TRBV27 and TRBJ2-7; D not resolved. Trimming shortened V by 5 bases and J by 7 bases, and 15 bases separated the two germline ends. Germline CDR1 MNHEY, CDR2 SMNVEV (reference sequence). The CDR3 is 13 amino acids. CDR3 nucleotide sequence: TGTGCCAGCAGTCCGTCCCCAACATATGAGCAGTACTTC. Translating it yields CASSPSPTYEQYF.

This chain uses TRBV20-1 with TRBJ2-5, with TRBD1 matching over 9 bases. CDR3 length equals 13 residues. Germline V gene sequence: CDR1 DFQATT, CDR2 SNEGSKA (reference sequence). The V and J ends lost 6 bases and 3 bases, in that order; junction bases with no gene match: 5. The CDR3, as DNA: TGCAGTGCCCTCCGGACAGGGGAAGAGACCCAGTACTTC. Translating it yields CSALRTGEETQYF.

V is TRBV6-2 or TRBV6-3 and J is TRBJ2-3; D remains ambiguous. The V gene lost 2 bases and the J gene lost 5 bases, with 14 bases spanning the gap. Germline values: CDR1 MNHEY, CDR2 SVGEGT. This CDR3 is built from 15 residues. The CDR3 sequence: CASSYGGDPGDTQYF. CDR3 DNA: TGTGCCAGCAGTTACGGCGGTGATCCGGGAGATACGCAGTATTTT.

The chain has TRBV7-2 and TRBJ2-7, with 12 bases that match TRBD2. Germline CDR1 reads SGHTA; CDR2 reads FQGNSA. V was clipped by 6 bases and J by 5 bases; unmatched bases: 11. The CDR3 length is 16 residues. DNA of the CDR3: TGTGCCAGCAGTACTACTAGCGGGGGGTCCGGACACGAGCAGTACTTC. Protein product: CASSTTSGGSGHEQYF.

The chain couples TRBV7-2 to TRBJ1-4; D not resolved. This CDR3 is 15 amino acids long. V was pared by 1 base and J by 6 bases, with 12 bases between. The germline V gene has CDR1 SGHTA and CDR2 FQGNSA. The CDR3 DNA sequence: TGTGCCAGCAGCTTAGTCTTGGGCCACCATGAAAAACTGTTTTTT. Its translation: CASSLVLGHHEKLFF.

The chain recombines TRBV20-1 with TRBJ1-4, with 9 bases matching TRBD1. V shed 6 bases and J 8 bases; nucleotides not matched to a gene: 7. This CDR3 is built from 13 residues. Germline CDR1 DFQATT, CDR2 SNEGSKA (reference sequence). CDR3 sequence (DNA): TGCAGTGCAACGGACAGGGGAGTAGAAAAACTGTTTTTT. The encoded protein is CSATDRGVEKLFF.

J is TRBJ2-5 and V is TRBV20-1; 9 bases map to TRBD1. Germline V gene lookup returns CDR1 DFQATT and CDR2 SNEGSKA (reference sequence). J gave up 6 bases and V 2 bases, and 7 bases lay outside the gene matches. The CDR3 consists of 14 residues. The CDR3 region has the DNA TGCAGTGCTAGACGGGGACAGGGCGGTAAGACCCAGTACTTC. Encoded protein: CSARRGQGGKTQYF.

About this clonotype itself: Compared with germline, one end of the junction differs, possibly owing to a read error. The chain combines TRBV7-9 with TRBJ1-2, with D unclear. The CDR3 runs to 13 residues. CDR1 is SEHNR and CDR2 is FQNEAQ in the germline V gene (reference sequence). CDR3 bases: TGTGCCAGCAGCCGACTAGGGAACTATGACTACACCTTC. Translating it yields CASSRLGNYDYTF.

V and J are TRBV4-2 and TRBJ1-4; perhaps TRBD1 as D (5 bases). V was clipped by 0 bases and J by 2 bases, with 16 bases between them. Germline CDR1 LGHNA, CDR2 YNFKEQ. CDR3 length: 18 amino acids. The CDR3 region has the DNA TGTGCCAGCAGCCAAGACTCAGGGTCTCTATTCACTAATGAAAAACTGTTTTTT. It translates to CASSQDSGSLFTNEKLFF.

This clonotype showed up many times. The chain uses TRBV4-2 and TRBJ2-3; D remains unclear. V lost 0 bases to trimming and J lost 4 bases, with 8 bases between them. This CDR3 spans 14 amino acids. In germline, CDR1 is LGHNA, CDR2 YNFKEQ. The CDR3 DNA reads TGTGCCAGCAGCCAAGAGTCTAACGCAGATACGCAGTATTTT. It encodes CASSQESNADTQYF.

This clonotype has a handful of counts. The chain employs TRBV11-2 and TRBJ2-4, with 9 bases aligning to TRBD1. The V and J ends lost 5 bases and 9 bases, in that order; junction bases with no gene match: 11. The V gene's germline CDR1 is SGHAT and CDR2 FQNNGV. This CDR3 spans 15 amino acids. The CDR3 loop reads CASSAIRQGGGIQYF. The CDR3 region has the DNA TGTGCCAGCAGCGCCATCAGACAGGGGGGTGGCATTCAGTACTTC.

The genes are TRBV27 and TRBJ1-1; D is ambiguous. Germline V lookup: CDR1 MNHEY, CDR2 SMNVEV (reference sequence). CDR3 length: 16 residues. Trimming removed 7 bases at V and 3 bases at J, with 21 bases between. Written as DNA, the CDR3 is TGTGCCAGCACCGTAACAAAACTCAAGGCGGACACTGAAGCTTTCTTT. The encoded protein is CASTVTKLKADTEAFF.